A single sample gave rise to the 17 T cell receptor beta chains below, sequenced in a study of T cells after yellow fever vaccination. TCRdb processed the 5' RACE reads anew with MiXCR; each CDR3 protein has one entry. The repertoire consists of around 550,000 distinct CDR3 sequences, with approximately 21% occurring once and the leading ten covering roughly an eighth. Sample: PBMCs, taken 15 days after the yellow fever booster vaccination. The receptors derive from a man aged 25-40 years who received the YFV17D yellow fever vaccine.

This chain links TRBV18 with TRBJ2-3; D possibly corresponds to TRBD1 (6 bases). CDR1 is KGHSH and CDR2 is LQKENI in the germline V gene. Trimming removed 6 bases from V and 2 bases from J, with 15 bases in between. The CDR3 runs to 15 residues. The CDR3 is CASSQVGQSTDTQYF. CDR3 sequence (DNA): TGTGCCAGCTCTCAGGTTGGACAGTCCACAGATACGCAGTATTTT.

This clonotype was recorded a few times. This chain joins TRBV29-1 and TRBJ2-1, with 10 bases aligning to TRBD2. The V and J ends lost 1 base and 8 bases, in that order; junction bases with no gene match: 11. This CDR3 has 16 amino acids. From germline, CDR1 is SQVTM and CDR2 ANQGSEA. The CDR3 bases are TGCAGCGTTGAAGGCTTTGGTACTAGCGGGACCGATGAGCAGTTCTTC. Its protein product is CSVEGFGTSGTDEQFF.

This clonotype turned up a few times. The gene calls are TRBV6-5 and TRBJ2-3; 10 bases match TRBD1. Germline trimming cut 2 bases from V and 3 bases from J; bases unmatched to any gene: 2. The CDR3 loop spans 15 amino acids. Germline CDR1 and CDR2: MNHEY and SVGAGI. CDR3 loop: CASSYLGQGTDTQYF. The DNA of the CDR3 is TGTGCCAGCAGTTACCTGGGACAGGGGACAGATACGCAGTATTTT.

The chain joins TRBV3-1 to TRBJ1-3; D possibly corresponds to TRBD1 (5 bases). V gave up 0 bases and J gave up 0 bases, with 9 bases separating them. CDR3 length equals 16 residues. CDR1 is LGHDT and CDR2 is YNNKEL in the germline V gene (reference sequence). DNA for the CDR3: TGTGCCAGCAGCCAAGAAACAGACAGCTCTGGAAACACCATATATTTT. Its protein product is CASSQETDSSGNTIYF.

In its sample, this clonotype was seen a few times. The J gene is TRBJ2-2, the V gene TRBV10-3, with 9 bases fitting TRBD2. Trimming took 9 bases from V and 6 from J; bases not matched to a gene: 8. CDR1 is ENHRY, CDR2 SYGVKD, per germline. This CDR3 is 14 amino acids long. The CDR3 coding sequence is TGTGCCATATCAGCGGGAGGCGGCGCCGGGGAGCTGTTTTTT. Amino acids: CAISAGGGAGELFF.

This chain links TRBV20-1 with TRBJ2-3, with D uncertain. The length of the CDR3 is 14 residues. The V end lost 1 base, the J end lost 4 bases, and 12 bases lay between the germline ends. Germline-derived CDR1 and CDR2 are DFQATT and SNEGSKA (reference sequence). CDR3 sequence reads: CSARGLRRADTQYF. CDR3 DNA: TGCAGTGCTAGAGGTCTTCGCCGCGCAGATACGCAGTATTTT.

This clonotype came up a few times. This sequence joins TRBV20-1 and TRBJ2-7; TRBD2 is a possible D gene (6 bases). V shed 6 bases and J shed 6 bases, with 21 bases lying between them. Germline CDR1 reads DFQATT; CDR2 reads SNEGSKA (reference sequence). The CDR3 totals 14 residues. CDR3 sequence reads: CSANFRAEGLEQYF. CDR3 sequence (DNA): TGCAGTGCGAACTTTAGAGCGGAGGGCCTCGAGCAGTACTTC.

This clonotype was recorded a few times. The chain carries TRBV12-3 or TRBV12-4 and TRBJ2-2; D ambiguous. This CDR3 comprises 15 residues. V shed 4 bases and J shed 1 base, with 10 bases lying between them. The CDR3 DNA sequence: TGTGCCAGCAGTTGGGGTGGCGGGAACACCGGGGAGCTGTTTTTT. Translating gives CASSWGGGNTGELFF.

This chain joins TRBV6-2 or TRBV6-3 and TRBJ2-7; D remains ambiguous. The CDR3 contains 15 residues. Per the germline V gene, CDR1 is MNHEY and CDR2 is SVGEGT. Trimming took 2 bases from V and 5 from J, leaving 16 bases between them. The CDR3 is CASSYDMAGRNEQYF. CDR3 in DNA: TGTGCCAGCAGTTACGATATGGCCGGTAGGAACGAGCAGTACTTC.

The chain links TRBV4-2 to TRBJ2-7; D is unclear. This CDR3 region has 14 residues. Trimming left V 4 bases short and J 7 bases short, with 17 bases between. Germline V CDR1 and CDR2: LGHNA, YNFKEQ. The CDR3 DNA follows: TGTGCCAGCAGCCGCGGTGACTCCTATACGGAGCAGTACTTC. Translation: CASSRGDSYTEQYF.

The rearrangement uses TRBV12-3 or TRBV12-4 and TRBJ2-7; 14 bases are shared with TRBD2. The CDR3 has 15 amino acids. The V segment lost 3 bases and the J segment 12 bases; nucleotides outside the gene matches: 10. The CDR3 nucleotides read TGTGCCAGCAGTTTGGCGGGGACTAGCGGGAGAACTCCGTACTTC. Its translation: CASSLAGTSGRTPYF.

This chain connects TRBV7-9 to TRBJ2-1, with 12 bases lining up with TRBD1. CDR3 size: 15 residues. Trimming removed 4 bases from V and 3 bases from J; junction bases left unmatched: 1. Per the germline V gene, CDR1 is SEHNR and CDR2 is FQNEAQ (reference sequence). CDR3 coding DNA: TGTGCCAGCAGCTGGGACAGGGGGCTCTACAATGAGCAGTTCTTC. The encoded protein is CASSWDRGLYNEQFF.

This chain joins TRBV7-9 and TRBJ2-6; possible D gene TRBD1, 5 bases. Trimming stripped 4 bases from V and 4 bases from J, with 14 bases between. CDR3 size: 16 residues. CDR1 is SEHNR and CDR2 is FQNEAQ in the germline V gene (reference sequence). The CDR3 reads CASSSYQGLGANVLTF. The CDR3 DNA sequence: TGTGCCAGCAGCTCGTATCAGGGTTTAGGGGCCAACGTCCTGACTTTC.

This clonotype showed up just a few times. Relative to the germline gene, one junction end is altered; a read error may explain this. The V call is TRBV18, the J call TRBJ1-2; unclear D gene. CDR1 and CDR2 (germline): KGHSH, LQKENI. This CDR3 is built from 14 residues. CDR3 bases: TGTGCCTGCTCCCCCCGGTGGGCTAACTATGGCTACACCTTC. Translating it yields CACSPRWANYGYTF.

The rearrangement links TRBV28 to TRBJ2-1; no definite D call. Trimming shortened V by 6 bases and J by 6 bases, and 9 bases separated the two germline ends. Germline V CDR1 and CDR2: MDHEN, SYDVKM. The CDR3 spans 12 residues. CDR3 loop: CASRDSPNEQFF. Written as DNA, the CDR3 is TGTGCCAGCAGGGATTCCCCCAATGAGCAGTTCTTC.

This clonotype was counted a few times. CDR3 region: CASSPPRAGPGSYEQYF. In DNA form, the CDR3 reads TGTGCCAGCTCACCCCCGAGGGCCGGACCCGGTTCCTACGAGCAGTACTTC. The gene calls are TRBV18 and TRBJ2-7; TRBD2 might be the D (5 bases). The CDR3 covers 17 residues. CDR1 is KGHSH and CDR2 is LQKENI in the germline V gene. The V gene lost 3 bases and the J gene lost 1 base, with 19 bases spanning the gap.

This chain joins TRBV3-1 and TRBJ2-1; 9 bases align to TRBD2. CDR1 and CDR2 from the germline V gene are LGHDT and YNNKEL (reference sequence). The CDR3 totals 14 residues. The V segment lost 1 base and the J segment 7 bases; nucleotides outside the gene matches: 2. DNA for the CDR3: TGTGCCAGCAGCCAAGCTAGCGGGGCGAATGAGCAGTTCTTC. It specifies CASSQASGANEQFF.